The rows below give T cell receptor beta chains drawn from one sample of a study of CXCR3-negative and CXCR3-positive naive CD8 T cells. TCRdb reanalyzed the 5' RACE reads and collapses them to one entry per CDR3 protein, without DNA. The sample has roughly 100,000 distinct CDR3 sequences; the top ten hold roughly 0.4%. The material sequenced was naive CXCR3+ CD8+ T cells from blood. These receptors all stem from a human donor in good health. Some clones in this sample may be carry-over from other donors' samples. CDR3s include the opening cysteine and the closing phenylalanine or tryptophan.

V: TRBV6-5; J: TRBJ2-1; CDR3: CASSFVSGGADNEQFF
V: TRBV9; J: TRBJ1-2; CDR3: CASSTTGTGFYGYTF
V: TRBV5-1; J: TRBJ2-1; CDR3: CASSRGTGGDSTYNEQFF
V: TRBV4-2; J: TRBJ1-4; CDR3: CASSQEGATDEKLFF
V: TRBV5-6; J: TRBJ2-3; CDR3: CASSPEWDLVDTQYF
V: TRBV5-1; J: TRBJ1-2; CDR3: CASSPGDYGYTF
V: TRBV20-1; J: TRBJ2-5; CDR3: CSARGLGRETQYF
V: TRBV6-5; J: TRBJ2-7; CDR3: CASSYETGGEFEQYF
V: TRBV7-2; J: TRBJ2-5; CDR3: CASSLEAGGLGETQYF
V: TRBV28; J: TRBJ2-2; CDR3: CATQFTGELFF
V: TRBV4-3; J: TRBJ2-3; CDR3: CASSQDGTSGGTDTQYF
V: TRBV30; J: TRBJ2-1; CDR3: CAWSPLRYNEQFF
V: TRBV15; J: TRBJ2-1; CDR3: CATSRGTANEQFF
V: TRBV9; J: TRBJ1-1; CDR3: CASSPPTGGDTEAFF
V: TRBV4-3; J: TRBJ2-7; CDR3: CASSQDRYNSYEQYF
V: TRBV29-1; J: TRBJ1-2; CDR3: CSGQGEHGYTF
V: TRBV4-1; J: TRBJ2-1; CDR3: CASSQDSGGANEQFF
V: TRBV4-3; J: TRBJ2-1; CDR3: CASSPGLGADEQFF
V: TRBV28; J: TRBJ2-2; CDR3: CASSTDRGRNTGELFF
V: TRBV7-9; J: TRBJ2-1; CDR3: CASSWERERNEQFF
V: TRBV14; J: TRBJ2-3; CDR3: CASSHFGLEGDTQYF
V: TRBV6-2/TRBV6-3; J: TRBJ2-4; CDR3: CASSQLAKNIQYF
V: TRBV27; J: TRBJ2-7; CDR3: CASRDRLSYEQYF
V: TRBV9; J: TRBJ2-1; CDR3: CASSAFGTTIPDNEQFF
V: TRBV7-9; J: TRBJ2-7; CDR3: CASSLIEASSSYEQYF
V: TRBV6-5; J: TRBJ1-1; CDR3: CASRPQGSEAFF
V: TRBV28; J: TRBJ2-1; CDR3: CASSLGVGGLAGGEQFF
V: TRBV4-3; J: TRBJ2-1; CDR3: CASSLWARAEQFF
V: TRBV28; J: TRBJ1-1; CDR3: CASSPQGVAPNTEAFF
V: TRBV29-1; J: TRBJ1-2; CDR3: CSVPGGPGDGYTF
V: TRBV25-1; J: TRBJ2-2; CDR3: CASSDTFSANTGELFF
V: TRBV6-1; J: TRBJ1-2; CDR3: CASGQHQYYGGYTF